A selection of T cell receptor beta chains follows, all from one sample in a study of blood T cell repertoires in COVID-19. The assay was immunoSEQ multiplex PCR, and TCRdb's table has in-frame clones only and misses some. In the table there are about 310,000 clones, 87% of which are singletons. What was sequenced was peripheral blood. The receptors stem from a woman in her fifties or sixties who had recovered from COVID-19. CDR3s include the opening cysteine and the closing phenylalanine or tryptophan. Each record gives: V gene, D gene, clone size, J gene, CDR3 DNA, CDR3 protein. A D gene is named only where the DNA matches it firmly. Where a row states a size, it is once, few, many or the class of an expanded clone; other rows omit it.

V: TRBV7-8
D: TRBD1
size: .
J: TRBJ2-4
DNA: TGTGCCAGCAGCCCCTCGACAGGGAAAAACATTCAGTACTTC
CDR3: CASSPSTGKNIQYF

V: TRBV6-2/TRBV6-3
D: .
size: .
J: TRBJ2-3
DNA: TGTGCCAGCAGTTACTCACCTCTTAGTCCCGCCACAGATACGCAGTATTTT
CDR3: CASSYSPLSPATDTQYF

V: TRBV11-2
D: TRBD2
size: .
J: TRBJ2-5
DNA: TGTGCCAGCAGCCCCGGACTAGCGACAGAGACCCAGTACTTC
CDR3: CASSPGLATETQYF

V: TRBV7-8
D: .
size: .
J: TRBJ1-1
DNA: TGTGCCAGCAGCCCAAGAGCTGTAACCCCTAACACTGAAGCTTTCTTT
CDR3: CASSPRAVTPNTEAFF

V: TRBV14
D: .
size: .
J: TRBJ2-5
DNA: TGTGCCAGCAGCCAAGATTTCCGATTTAGACAGAGAGAGACCCAGTACTTC
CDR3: CASSQDFRFRQRETQYF

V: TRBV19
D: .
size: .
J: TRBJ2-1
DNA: TGTGCCAGTAGTATTAGTAGCGGTACATACAATGAGCAGTTCTTC
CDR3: CASSISSGTYNEQFF

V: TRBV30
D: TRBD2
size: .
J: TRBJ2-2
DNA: TGTGCCTGGAAGAAGGGACTAGCGACGAACACCGGGGAGCTGTTTTTT
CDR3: CAWKKGLATNTGELFF

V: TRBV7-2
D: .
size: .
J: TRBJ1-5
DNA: TGTGCCAGCAGCTTACAAGGTGTTGGGGGGCAGCCCCAGCATTTT
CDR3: CASSLQGVGGQPQHF

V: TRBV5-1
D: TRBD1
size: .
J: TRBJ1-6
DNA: TGCGCCAGCAGCGGCCGGACAGGAGATAATTCACCCCTCCACTTT
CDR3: CASSGRTGDNSPLHF

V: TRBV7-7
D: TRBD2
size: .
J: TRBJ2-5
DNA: TGTGCTAGCAGCTTAGGAGCGGGGGATGGAGAGACCCAGTACTTC
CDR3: CASSLGAGDGETQYF

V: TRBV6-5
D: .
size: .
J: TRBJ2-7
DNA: TGTGCCAGCAGTTTACAGAAGATCTACGAGCAGTACTTC
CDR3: CASSLQKIYEQYF

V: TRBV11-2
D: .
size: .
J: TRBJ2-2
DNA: TGTGCCAGCAGCTTAGTCCAGCGGTATAACACCGGGGAGCTGTTTTTT
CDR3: CASSLVQRYNTGELFF

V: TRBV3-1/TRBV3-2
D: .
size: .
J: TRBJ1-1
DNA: TGTGCCAGCAGCCAAGGATATGGACAGACGAACACTGAAGCTTTCTTT
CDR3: CASSQGYGQTNTEAFF

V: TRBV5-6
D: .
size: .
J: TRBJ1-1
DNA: TGTGCCAGCAGCTTGGGACAGGCAAACACTGAAGCTTTCTTT
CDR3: CASSLGQANTEAFF

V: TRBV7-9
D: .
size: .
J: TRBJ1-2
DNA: TGTGCCAGCAGCTTAGACGGTCGCTTCTATGGCTACACCTTC
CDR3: CASSLDGRFYGYTF

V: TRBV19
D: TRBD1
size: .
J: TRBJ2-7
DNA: TGTGCCAGTAGTATGACAGGGACCCACTACGAGCAGTACTTC
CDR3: CASSMTGTHYEQYF

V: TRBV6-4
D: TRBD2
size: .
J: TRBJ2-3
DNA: TGTGCCAGCAGTGATAGCGGGACCACAGATACGCAGTATTTT
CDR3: CASSDSGTTDTQYF

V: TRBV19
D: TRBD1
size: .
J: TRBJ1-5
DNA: TGTGCCAGTAGTAGCCCAGGGACAGGGAATCAGCCCCAGCATTTT
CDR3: CASSSPGTGNQPQHF

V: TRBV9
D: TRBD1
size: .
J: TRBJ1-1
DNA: TGTGCCAGCAGCGGCGACAGGGCGGCCACTGAAGCTTTCTTT
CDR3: CASSGDRAATEAFF

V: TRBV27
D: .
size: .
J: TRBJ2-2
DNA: TGTGCCAGCAGTCCCACCCCCGGGGGGCTGTACACCGGGGAGCTGTTTTTT
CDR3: CASSPTPGGLYTGELFF

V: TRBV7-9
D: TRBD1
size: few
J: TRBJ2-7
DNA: TGTGCCAGCAGCCCGGGACAGGTCGGGGACTACGAGCAGTACTTC
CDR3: CASSPGQVGDYEQYF

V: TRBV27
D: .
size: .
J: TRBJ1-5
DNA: TGTGCCAGCAGTTCCGCGAGAGGACAGAATAGCAATCAGCCCCAGCATTTT
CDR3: CASSSARGQNSNQPQHF

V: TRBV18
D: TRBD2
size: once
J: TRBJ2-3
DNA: TGTGCCAGCTCACCACTGACTTCACTAGCGGGAGTAACGGATACGCAGTATTTT
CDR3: CASSPLTSLAGVTDTQYF

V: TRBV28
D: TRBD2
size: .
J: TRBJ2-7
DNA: TGTGCCAGCAGCTTACCCACTAGCGGTCGTCACGAGCAGTACTTC
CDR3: CASSLPTSGRHEQYF

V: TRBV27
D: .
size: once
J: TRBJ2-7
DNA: TGTGCCAGCAGTCGATACCGGGTGGCAGCCTACGAGCAGTACTTC
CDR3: CASSRYRVAAYEQYF

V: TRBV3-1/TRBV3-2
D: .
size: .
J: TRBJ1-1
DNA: TGTGCCAGCAGCCAAGCAGGAGGAAGGAGTGAAGCTTTCTTT
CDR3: CASSQAGGRSEAFF

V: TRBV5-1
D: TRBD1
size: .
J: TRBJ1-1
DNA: TGCGCCAGCAGCTTCAGGACAGGGAACACTGAAGCTTTCTTT
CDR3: CASSFRTGNTEAFF

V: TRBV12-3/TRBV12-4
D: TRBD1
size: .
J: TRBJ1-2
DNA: TGTGCCAGCAGTCCAGACAGGGGCTATGGCTACACCTTC
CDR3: CASSPDRGYGYTF

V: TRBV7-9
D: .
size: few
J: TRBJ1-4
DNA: TGTGCCAGCAGCTTGGCAGGGGAAGAAAAACTGTTTTTT
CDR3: CASSLAGEEKLFF

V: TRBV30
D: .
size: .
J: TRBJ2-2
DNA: TGTGCCTGGACGGGACAGAACACCGGGGAGCTGTTTTTT
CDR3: CAWTGQNTGELFF

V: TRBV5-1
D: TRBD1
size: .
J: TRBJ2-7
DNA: TGCGCCAGCAGGTATAATGACAGGGTTGGGGAGCAGTACTTC
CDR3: CASRYNDRVGEQYF

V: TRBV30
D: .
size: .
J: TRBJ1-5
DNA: TGTGCCGGAGGGGCAGGGTCGGGGCAGCCCCAGCATTTT
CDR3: CAGGAGSGQPQHF

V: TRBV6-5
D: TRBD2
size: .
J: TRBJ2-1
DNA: TGTGCCAGCAGTTCTGGGACTAGCGCAAAGTACAATGAGCAGTTCTTC
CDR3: CASSSGTSAKYNEQFF

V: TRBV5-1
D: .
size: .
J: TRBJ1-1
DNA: TGCGCCAGCTCATGGGGGGGTACTGAAGCTTTCTTT
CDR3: CASSWGGTEAFF

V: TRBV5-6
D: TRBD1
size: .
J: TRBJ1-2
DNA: TGTGCCAGCAGCTTGGGTTTAGGGACAGGGGGCGACGGCTACACCTTC
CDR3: CASSLGLGTGGDGYTF

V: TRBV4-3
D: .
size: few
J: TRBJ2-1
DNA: TGCGCCAGCAGCCAATCGACGGCGGGGTACAATGAGCAGTTCTTC
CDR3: CASSQSTAGYNEQFF

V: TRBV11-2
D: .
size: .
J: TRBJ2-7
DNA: TGTGCCAGCAGCTTAGCGGTCGGGGCCTACGAGCAGTACTTC
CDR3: CASSLAVGAYEQYF

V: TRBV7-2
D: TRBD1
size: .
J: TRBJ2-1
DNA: TGTGCCAGCAGCTTCGGACAGGGAACATACAATGAGCAGTTCTTC
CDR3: CASSFGQGTYNEQFF

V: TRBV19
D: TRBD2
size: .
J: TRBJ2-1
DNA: TGTGCCAGTAGTCGGTCTAGCGGGACCTACAATGAGCAGTTCTTC
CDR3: CASSRSSGTYNEQFF

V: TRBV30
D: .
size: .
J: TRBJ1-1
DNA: TGTGCCTGGACCAGCGGGGGTTTTTACACTGAAGCTTTCTTT
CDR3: CAWTSGGFYTEAFF

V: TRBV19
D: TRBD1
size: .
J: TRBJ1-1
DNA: TGTGCCAGTGCAGGGGGACTCCCAGGAGGCACTGAAGCTTTCTTT
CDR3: CASAGGLPGGTEAFF

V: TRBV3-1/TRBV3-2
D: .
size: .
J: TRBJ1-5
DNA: TGTGCCAGCAGCCAAGGAGGCTGGGGCAATCAGCCCCAGCATTTT
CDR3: CASSQGGWGNQPQHF

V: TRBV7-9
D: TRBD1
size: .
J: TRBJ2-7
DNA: TGTGCCAGCAGCTCACAACAGGGGCGAGCCTACGAGCAGTACTTC
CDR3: CASSSQQGRAYEQYF

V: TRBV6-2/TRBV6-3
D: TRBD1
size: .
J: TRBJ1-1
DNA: TGTGCCAGCAGTAACAGGGGGGGGACTGAAGCTTTCTTT
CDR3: CASSNRGGTEAFF

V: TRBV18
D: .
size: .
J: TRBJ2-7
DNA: TGTGCCAGCTCCGGGATCTTTGCCACTTACGAGCAGTACTTC
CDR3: CASSGIFATYEQYF

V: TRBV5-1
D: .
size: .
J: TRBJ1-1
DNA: TGCGCCAGCAGCTTGAGCATTACCACTGAAGCTTTCTTT
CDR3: CASSLSITTEAFF